Sequencing of this T cell receptor beta chain was carried out in a study of T-cell memory formation after mild COVID-19 (TCRdb year 2021). Describing the broader study: TCR sequence clusters from the two donors were found to be largely donor specific. T-cell clones expanding and contracting after mild COVID-19 in a couple of donors were tracked by longitudinal TCRalpha and TCRbeta repertoire sequencing. Two young, previously healthy adult volunteers made up the cohort, one male and one female. Overall results and qualifications from the work: Contracting CD4+ clones appeared mostly in the CM and EM memory subsets, whereas CD8+ clones were enriched in EMRA. The study covered only two mild cases, and larger cohorts including severe cases with pre-infection samples were considered necessary. Balanced CD4/CD8 phenotypes were observed for clones contracting from day 15 to 85, whereas a bias towards CD4+ was observed for a second wave of clones expanding from day 15 to 37. Whether the second-wave clones peaking on day 37 were SARS-CoV-2 specific was not confirmed. The detection of some responding clones in pre-infection memory suggests that pre-existing cross-reactive memory T cells joined the SARS-CoV-2 response.

The data were produced on an Illumina NovaSeq 6000. TCRalpha and TCRbeta cDNA libraries were built by 5'RACE with constant-segment primers, adding sample barcodes and unique molecular identifiers. RNA was extracted from every sample with Trizol reagent. Libraries were amplified in two PCR steps, with a second sample barcode and Illumina TruSeq adapters added in the second step. Sequencing of libraries was performed on an Illumina NovaSeq with 2 x 150 bp paired-end reads. The original methods were these. The reads were demultiplexed and collapsed into UMI-guided consensus sequences using migec v1.2.7. Using mixcr v2.1.11, UMI consensuses were aligned to TRA and TRB V and J templates and then assembled into clonotypes. A clonotype was counted as expanded or contracted only if both edgeR and NoisET called the change significant, with noise models trained on biological replicates. For edgeR calls, the cutoffs were a false discovery rate-adjusted p below 0.01 and a log2 fold-change threshold of 1. As an exploratory analysis of dynamics, max-normalized trajectories of the 1000 most abundant clonotypes were examined by PCA with hierarchical clustering. The CD4 or CD8 phenotype of responding clones was assigned using the separately sequenced CD4+ and CD8+ repertoires. TCRdb cleaned the public reads at Q25 with fastp, built clones with MiXCR and kept in-frame beta chains. Rows with a matching CDR3 protein are joined into one entry that keeps the most common DNA and genes. The V and J calls follow TCRdb's processing rather than the paper's. The sample records fewer than 50,000 distinct CDR3 sequences, roughly 6.6% of which are singletons. The top ten constitute roughly 0.79% of the sample.

From V the trimming removes 3 bases and from J it removes 4 bases, while the gene matches leave 10 bases of the junction unaccounted for. Its CDR3 holds 17 amino acids, cysteine through phenylalanine. Of the read, only the CDR3 DNA is kept; its 51 bases are in frame from base 1. The germline V gene gives CDR1 as SGHRS and CDR2 as YFSETQ. This clonotype was seen ten or more times. No cognate antigen has been identified for it. The sample holds no much larger clone one base away, and base qualities are not on file. PBMCs were isolated by Ficoll-Paque density gradient centrifugation. This chain joins TRBV5-1 to TRBJ2-1, and TRBD2 matches 10 of the central bases. The sample comprised PBMCs or a T cell subset sorted from them (not recorded which). The TCR comes from an adult who had mild COVID-19 (a few samples of this study predate the infection). The sample titles of this study are shuffled in the database, so cell type and time point are left out. The sequenced DNA: TGCGCCAGCAGCTCGAATGGGCTAGCGGGGGCATACAATGAGCAGTTCTTC. Translated, it gives CASSSNGLAGAYNEQFF.